Below, 32 T cell receptor beta chains from the same sample are listed, as sequenced in a study of cytomegalovirus exposure and HLA in healthy donors. The PCR employed 60 Vbeta primers together with 13 Jbeta primers. Using immunoSEQ multiplex PCR, the repertoire was profiled, and TCRdb retains in-frame clones only, with some absent. The table records some 190,000 clones, around 90% of them present only once. What was sequenced was PBMCs. The origin of the receptors is a boy aged 2 to 10 in good health and CMV-seronegative.

This clone was recorded only once. This sequence joins TRBV13 and TRBJ2-7, with D perhaps TRBD2 (6 bases). CDR1 PRHDT and CDR2 FYEKMQ come from the germline V gene (reference sequence). The length of the CDR3 is 16 residues. The germline V and J ends were trimmed by 1 base and 5 bases, with 18 bases remaining between them. Written as DNA, the CDR3 is TGTGCCAGCAGCTTAGCCGTCTTAGGAGGGTTCGACGAGCAGTACTTC. Its protein is CASSLAVLGGFDEQYF.

The rearrangement joins TRBV29-1 to TRBJ2-1; 11 nucleotides line up with TRBD2. CDR3 length: 15 amino acids. Germline CDR1 SQVTM, CDR2 ANQGSEA. V was pared by 7 bases and J by 10 bases, with 15 bases of the junction left unmatched. The CDR3 here is CSGLSLAGGRGEQFF. CDR3 DNA: TGCAGCGGGCTTTCCTTAGCGGGGGGGCGGGGGGAGCAGTTCTTC.

The gene calls are TRBV30 and TRBJ1-1; 8 nucleotides line up with TRBD1. After removal of 0 bases from V and 5 bases from J, the junction contained 8 bases not matched to a gene. This CDR3 has 15 residues. Germline CDR1 GTSNPN, CDR2 SVGIG (reference sequence). CDR3 nucleotides: TGTGCCTGGAGTGTAATGGCAGGGGGCTGGACTGAAGCTTTCTTT. This encodes CAWSVMAGGWTEAFF.

This sequence joins TRBV5-4 and TRBJ1-1, with D tentatively TRBD1 (6 bases). The CDR3 spans 14 residues. CDR1 SGHNT and CDR2 YYREEE come from the germline V gene (reference sequence). V was trimmed by 3 bases and J by 2 bases, leaving 11 bases between them. The CDR3 spells CASSSTGDNTEAFF. The CDR3 bases are TGTGCCAGCAGCTCGACAGGTGACAACACTGAAGCTTTCTTT.

The CDR3 region is CASLGDTQYF. The CDR3 nucleotides read TGTGCCAGCCTCGGGGATACGCAGTATTTT. The J gene is TRBJ2-3, the V gene TRBV28; no clear D gene. The V end lost 8 bases, the J end lost 6 bases, and 6 bases lay between the germline ends. The CDR3 totals 10 residues. The germline gives CDR1 MDHEN, CDR2 SYDVKM. Looking up the rest from reference TRBV28 and TRBJ2-3 gives the full variable domain: DVKVTQSSRYLVKRTGEKVFLECVQDMDHENMFWYRQDPGLGLRLIYFSYDVKMKEKGDIPEGYSVSREKKERFSLILESASTNQTSMYLCASLGDTQYFGPGTRLTVL.

V is TRBV28 and J is TRBJ2-5, with 7 bases fitting TRBD1. The J segment lost 2 bases and the V segment lost 2 bases, leaving 2 bases of the junction unmatched. This CDR3 contains 14 residues. Germline CDR1 and CDR2: MDHEN and SYDVKM. In DNA form, the CDR3 reads TGTGCCAGCAGTTTAATGGGACAGCAAGAGACCCAGTACTTC. This translates into CASSLMGQQETQYF.

The CDR3 loop reads CASSKAGTGLYGYTF. The CDR3 DNA reads TGTGCCAGCAGCAAAGCTGGGACAGGGCTCTATGGCTACACCTTC. The chain couples TRBV21-1 to TRBJ1-2; TRBD1, as called in the table, went unchecked against the DNA. TRBV21-1 is given as a pseudogene. There are 15 residues in the CDR3.

The chain couples TRBV13 to TRBJ2-3; TRBD2 matches at 10 bases. The J segment lost 3 bases and the V segment lost 3 bases, leaving 12 bases of the junction unmatched. This CDR3 has 18 amino acids. From germline, CDR1 is PRHDT and CDR2 FYEKMQ (reference sequence). CDR3 in amino acids: CASSFQADLAGDTDTQYF. The CDR3 DNA is TGTGCCAGCAGCTTTCAAGCGGACCTAGCGGGGGATACAGATACGCAGTATTTT. Combining the CDR3 with reference TRBV13 and TRBJ2-3 gives the whole variable domain AAGVIQSPRHLIKEKRETATLKCYPIPRHDTVYWYQQGPGQDPQFLISFYEKMQSDKGSIPDRFSAQQFSDYHSELNMSSLELGDSALYFCASSFQADLAGDTDTQYFGPGTRLTVL.

The chain couples TRBV27 to TRBJ2-2; 11 nucleotides line up with TRBD2. Germline assignment: CDR1 MNHEY and CDR2 SMNVEV (reference sequence). The CDR3 is made up of 16 amino acids. Losses at the gene ends were 2 bases for V and 2 bases for J; bases not matched to a gene: 1. The CDR3 is CASSLGTSGNTGELFF. CDR3 nucleotides: TGTGCCAGCAGTTTAGGGACTAGCGGAAACACCGGGGAGCTGTTTTTT.

The V and J genes are TRBV6-5 and TRBJ2-2; D is uncertain. Germline V gene data show CDR1 as MNHEY and CDR2 as SVGAGI. CDR3 length: 13 amino acids. The germline V and J ends were trimmed by 2 bases and 7 bases, with 8 bases remaining between them. The CDR3 region has the DNA TGTGCCAGCAGTTACGTGCGGAGCGGGGAGCTGTTTTTT. It codes for CASSYVRSGELFF.

The chain has TRBV5-4 and TRBJ1-2; D might be TRBD1 (5 bases). This CDR3 comprises 14 residues. The V end was cut by 4 bases, the J end by 2 bases, with 12 bases between. In germline, CDR1 is SGHNT, CDR2 YYREEE (reference sequence). CDR3 in amino acids: CASSGQQVNYGYTF. The CDR3 bases are TGTGCCAGCAGCGGGCAACAGGTCAACTATGGCTACACCTTC.

The chain combines TRBV5-1 with TRBJ2-7; 9 bases align to TRBD1. V lost 4 bases and J lost 0; bases outside the gene matches: 8. This CDR3 has 16 residues. In germline, CDR1 is SGHRS, CDR2 YFSETQ. The CDR3 region has the DNA TGCGCCAGCAGCACCTCACCGGGACAGGGCTCCTACGAGCAGTACTTC. It specifies CASSTSPGQGSYEQYF.

The chain has TRBV28 and TRBJ1-1; D is uncertain. V lost 6 bases and J 10 bases, leaving 15 bases between the germline ends. CDR1 is MDHEN and CDR2 is SYDVKM in the germline V gene. The CDR3 is 12 residues long. This CDR3 reads CASRDDKLVAFF. In nucleotides, the CDR3 is TGTGCCAGCAGAGACGACAAATTGGTAGCTTTCTTT.

V usage is TRBV5-1 and J usage is TRBJ2-2; D uncertain. The CDR3 loop spans 13 amino acids. V gave up 4 bases and J gave up 4 bases, with 8 bases separating them. Germline CDR1 is SGHRS and CDR2 is YFSETQ. In DNA, the CDR3 is TGCGCCAGCAGCCCCTTGGCCACCGGGGAGCTGTTTTTT. Translation: CASSPLATGELFF.

V is TRBV27 and J is TRBJ2-7; possible D gene TRBD1, 6 bases. With 6 bases removed from V and 7 bases from J, the gap between germline ends came to 19 bases. CDR1 is MNHEY and CDR2 is SMNVEV in the germline V gene (reference sequence). There are 14 residues in the CDR3. The CDR3 nucleotides are TGTGCCAGCAGGCCGGACAGCGACACGGGGGAGCAGTACTTC. Translating gives CASRPDSDTGEQYF.

This rearrangement joins TRBV11-2 to TRBJ1-2, with TRBD1 matching over 9 bases. Germline CDR1 SGHAT, CDR2 FQNNGV. V trimming: 5 bases; J trimming: 4 bases; junction bases outside the gene matches: 8. The CDR3 extends over 15 amino acids. The CDR3 bases are TGTGCCAGCAGCCATAGACCACAGGGGGCCTATGGCTACACCTTC. It yields the protein CASSHRPQGAYGYTF.

The J gene is TRBJ1-5, the V gene TRBV10-1, with D possibly being TRBD1 (5 bases). This CDR3 has 15 residues. The germline V and J ends were trimmed by 0 bases and 7 bases, with 13 bases remaining between them. CDR1 and CDR2 (germline): WNHNN, SYGVQD (reference sequence). The CDR3, as DNA: TGCGCCAGCAGTGAGTCGGAGGGCCCAGGGCAGCCCCAGCATTTT. Translated, it gives CASSESEGPGQPQHF.

In this sample, this clone turned up a few times. The chain has TRBV28 and TRBJ1-1; D unclear. Germline loops: CDR1 MDHEN, CDR2 SYDVKM. V dropped 7 bases and J dropped 5 bases, with 11 bases sitting between them. This CDR3 spans 12 amino acids. CDR3 sequence (DNA): TGTGCCAGCAAGCGTCCTGAGACTGAAGCTTTCTTT. It codes for CASKRPETEAFF.

A single count supports this clone. The chain employs TRBV7-3 and TRBJ1-3; tentative D call: TRBD1 (5 bases). This CDR3 has 16 amino acids. CDR1 is SGHTA and CDR2 is FQGTGA in the germline V gene. The V and J ends lost 5 bases and 0 bases respectively, with 14 bases between them. The chain's CDR3 is CASSLGAVPSGNTIYF. In DNA form, the CDR3 reads TGTGCCAGCAGCCTAGGGGCGGTTCCCTCTGGAAACACCATATATTTT. Filled out from reference TRBV7-3 and TRBJ1-3, the complete variable domain reads GAGVSQTPSNKVTEKGKYVELRCDPISGHTALYWYRQSLGQGPEFLIYFQGTGAADDSGLPNDRFFAVRPEGSVSTLKIQRTERGDSAVYLCASSLGAVPSGNTIYFGEGSWLTVV.

The V call is TRBV6-1, the J call TRBJ1-4; D remains unclear. The CDR3 runs to 13 residues. Germline V gene lookup returns CDR1 MNHNS and CDR2 SASEGT. Deletions cut 6 bases from V and 8 bases from J, with 13 bases between. The CDR3, as DNA: TGTGCCAGCAGCGGGAAAGGCCCAGAAAAACTGTTTTTT. Its translation: CASSGKGPEKLFF.

In this sample, this clone turned up once. The chain uses TRBV6-1 and TRBJ1-5, with 8 nucleotides matching TRBD1. Germline lookup yields CDR1 MNHNS and CDR2 SASEGT. This CDR3 contains 15 residues. J was trimmed by 11 bases and V by 7 bases; bases with no gene match: 16. In DNA form, the CDR3 reads TGTGCCAGCAAGGTCCTGGACAGGGAACGTCTGGCCCAGCATTTT. Amino acid sequence: CASKVLDRERLAQHF.

This chain joins TRBV7-3 and TRBJ1-2, with D perhaps TRBD1 (6 bases). This CDR3 comprises 16 residues. Per germline, CDR1 SGHTA and CDR2 FQGTGA. The V gene lost 1 base and the J gene lost 9 bases, with 21 bases spanning the gap. As DNA, the CDR3 is TGTGCCAGCAGCTTAAGGTCGGGGGGGGGCCCGGACCGCTACACCTTC. Residues: CASSLRSGGGPDRYTF.

The J gene is TRBJ2-7, the V gene TRBV19; D perhaps matches TRBD2 (6 bases). This CDR3 has 14 amino acids. The V gene lost 4 bases and the J gene lost 2 bases, with 12 bases spanning the gap. The germline V gene encodes CDR1 LNHDA and CDR2 SQIVND (reference sequence). The CDR3 bases are TGTGCCAGTAGTAGGCGGCGGGGAGCCTACGAGCAGTACTTC. Translating gives CASSRRRGAYEQYF. The full variable domain, rest sourced from reference TRBV19 and TRBJ2-7, is DGGITQSPKYLFRKEGQNVTLSCEQNLNHDAMYWYRQDPGQGLRLIYYSQIVNDFQKGDIAEGYSVSREKKESFPLTVTSAQKNPTAFYLCASSRRRGAYEQYFGPGTRLTVT.

CDR3 residues: CASRGAGDSDTQYF. The DNA for the CDR3 is TGTGCCAGTAGGGGAGCGGGGGATTCAGATACGCAGTATTTT. The gene calls are TRBV19 and TRBJ2-3, with 8 bases matching TRBD2. This CDR3 region has 14 residues. Germline assignment: CDR1 LNHDA and CDR2 SQIVND (reference sequence). With V trimmed by 6 bases and J by 4 bases, 6 bases remained unmatched. The full variable domain, with the rest looked up from reference TRBV19 and TRBJ2-3, is DGGITQSPKYLFRKEGQNVTLSCEQNLNHDAMYWYRQDPGQGLRLIYYSQIVNDFQKGDIAEGYSVSREKKESFPLTVTSAQKNPTAFYLCASRGAGDSDTQYFGPGTRLTVL.

The table lists this clone with a few counts. The V and J genes are TRBV6-5 and TRBJ1-1, with TRBD1 matching over 8 bases. The junction had 0 bases not matched to a gene; V was cut back by 2 bases and J by 1 base. Germline-derived CDR1 and CDR2 are MNHEY and SVGAGI. The CDR3 covers 14 residues. CDR3 sequence: CASSYGTGNTEAFF. The CDR3 DNA reads as TGTGCCAGCAGTTACGGGACAGGGAACACTGAAGCTTTCTTT.

The chain couples TRBV10-3 to TRBJ2-5, with TRBD2 matching over 9 bases. Near its end, the DNA agrees better with TRBJ2-7, so the J call may be wrong. This CDR3 comprises 18 residues. The germline V gene encodes CDR1 ENHRY and CDR2 SYGVKD. The CDR3 protein is CAISESFSSGKTFYEQYF. The CDR3 DNA follows: TGTGCCATCAGTGAGTCGTTCTCTAGCGGGAAGACATTCTACGAGCAGTACTTC.

V is TRBV28 and J is TRBJ2-5, with D maybe TRBD2 (7 bases). The CDR3 is made up of 13 amino acids. CDR1 MDHEN and CDR2 SYDVKM come from the germline V gene. V was clipped by 4 bases and J by 5 bases, with 11 bases between them. The CDR3 loop is CASSYRGGETQYF. As DNA, the CDR3 is TGTGCCAGCAGTTATAGGGGGGGGGAGACCCAGTACTTC.

This clone was observed once. The chain carries TRBV7-8 and TRBJ1-4; no clear D. This CDR3 spans 15 amino acids. V was clipped by 0 bases and J by 8 bases, with 13 bases between them. In germline, CDR1 is SGHVS, CDR2 FQNEAQ. CDR3 region: CASSLAGQPGEKLFF. CDR3 in DNA: TGTGCCAGCAGCTTAGCGGGTCAGCCGGGGGAAAAACTGTTTTTT.

V and J are TRBV29-1 and TRBJ1-2; D is unresolved. CDR1 SQVTM and CDR2 ANQGSEA come from the germline V gene. The CDR3 loop spans 14 amino acids. The V end lost 6 bases, the J end lost 8 bases, and 22 bases lay between the germline ends. The CDR3 loop is CSVTSGLHREGYTF. The CDR3 nucleotides are TGCAGCGTGACCTCGGGCCTTCACCGGGAAGGCTACACCTTC.

This chain's CDR3 is CASSQVQGAELNTEAFF. CDR3 nucleotides: TGTGCCAGCAGCCAAGTTCAGGGGGCTGAGTTGAACACTGAAGCTTTCTTT. The chain carries TRBV14 and TRBJ1-1; 8 nucleotides agree with TRBD1. Germline V CDR1 and CDR2: SGHDN, FVKESK. V was pared by 1 base and J by 0 bases, with 7 bases of the junction left unmatched. The CDR3 extends over 17 amino acids. Full variable domain (rest looked up from reference TRBV14 and TRBJ1-1): EAGVTQFPSHSVIEKGQTVTLRCDPISGHDNLYWYRRVMGKEIKFLLHFVKESKQDESGMPNNRFLAERTGGTYSTLKVQPAELEDSGVYFCASSQVQGAELNTEAFFGQGTRLTVV.

J is TRBJ2-5 and V is TRBV5-1; 11 nucleotides line up with TRBD2. The CDR3 sequence is 15 residues long. V dropped 4 bases and J dropped 7; count of bases not matched to a gene: 9. Germline V lookup: CDR1 SGHRS, CDR2 YFSETQ. The CDR3 bases are TGCGCCAGCAGCCCGACTAGCGGGGTTGGTGGGACCCAGTACTTC. As protein: CASSPTSGVGGTQYF.

This rearrangement joins TRBV11-2 to TRBJ1-4; TRBD1 matches at 8 bases. With 1 base clipped from V and 8 bases from J, the junction kept 9 bases outside the gene matches. There are 16 residues in the CDR3. Germline CDR1 SGHAT, CDR2 FQNNGV. CDR3 sequence (DNA): TGTGCCAGCAGCTTAGGCCGGACAGGGAGACAAGAAAAACTGTTTTTT. This encodes CASSLGRTGRQEKLFF.